This T cell receptor (beta chain) was profiled in a study of cytomegalovirus exposure and HLA in healthy donors. Study-level points and caveats: With high specificity and sensitivity, the classifier reportedly diagnosed cytomegalovirus status. In a later analysis, parvovirus B19, influenza, CMV and Epstein-Barr virus appeared linked to several top co-occurrence clusters. In vitro assays verified that a few CMV-associated chains recognized CMV antigens specifically. Donors belonging to an Asian-associated ancestry cluster reportedly showed fewer N-insertions in productive TCRs than the approximately 670-donor mean, according to what a later analysis found.

Note on this clone: Its target is not known.

Losses at the gene ends were 4 bases for V and 3 bases for J; bases not matched to a gene: 11. The CDR3 runs to 17 residues. Per germline, CDR1 MGHRA and CDR2 YSYEKL. PCR was performed using 60 Vbeta and 13 Jbeta primers. This table comes from immunoSEQ multiplex PCR, and its TCRdb copy is limited to in-frame clones, with some not included. The sample's table shows 95,000 to 150,000 clones. The source is a man aged 18 to 35 in good health and CMV-seronegative. Sequencing was done on a sample of PBMCs. The rearrangement uses TRBV4-1 and TRBJ1-5, with 8 bases lining up with TRBD1. DNA of the CDR3: TGCGCCAGCAGCCCTCTCGGGACAGGCGGTTTCAATCAGCCCCAGCATTTT. Its translation is CASSPLGTGGFNQPQHF.